Sequencing of this T cell receptor beta chain was carried out in a study of T-cell reconstitution after alpha-beta-depleted transplantation in children. This CDR3 spans 15 amino acids. With 0 bases clipped from V and 5 bases from J, the junction kept 7 bases outside the gene matches. Germline lookup yields CDR1 SGHTA and CDR2 FQGNSA. For TCRbeta, the library was prepared with unique molecular identifiers. MiXCR, run by TCRdb on the PCR reads, gives a single entry per CDR3 protein. The data contain 500,000 or so distinct CDR3 sequences, roughly 33% of them seen just once; the ten biggest clones take up 2% to 2.5%.

The rearrangement links TRBV7-2 to TRBJ2-7, with 7 bases aligning to TRBD1. Source: PBMCs from the stem cell graft donor, taken from the stem cell graft. The receptor's source is a human donor who donated a stem cell graft to a child with aplastic anemia. CDR3 sequence reads: CASSLASRQGNEQYF. The CDR3 DNA reads as TGTGCCAGCAGCTTAGCTTCCCGACAGGGTAACGAGCAGTACTTC.